The sequence of this T cell receptor (beta chain) was determined in a study of radiotherapy plus CTLA-4 blockade in lung cancer. Sequencing used immunoSEQ multiplex PCR; TCRdb keeps in-frame clones, though not all of them. The table lists about 59,000 clones, approximately 79% of them singletons, with 2.9% in the top ten. Germline V gene lookup returns CDR1 SGHNT and CDR2 YYREEE (reference sequence). V was clipped by 2 bases and J by 6 bases; unmatched bases: 6. The CDR3 is 17 residues long. V usage is TRBV5-4 and J usage is TRBJ2-2; 14 bases match TRBD2. The sequence came from a human donor with non-small cell lung cancer who had a complete response to radiotherapy plus ipilimumab. The source material was peripheral blood, sampled from a patient treated with radiotherapy plus ipilimumab. This CDR3 reads CASSFGGTSGGAGELFF. CDR3 sequence (DNA): TGTGCCAGCAGCTTTGGTGGGACTAGCGGGGGTGCCGGGGAGCTGTTTTTT.